This T cell receptor beta chain derives from a study of beta chain features in type 1 diabetes. Broader study findings: Type 1 diabetes patients had moderately but significantly shorter TCRB CDR3s in all four CD4+ subsets.

Every isolated RNA sample was fully reverse transcribed, so sequencing captured expressed TCRB transcripts. The data were produced by immunoSEQ multiplex PCR, yet TCRdb's version contains in-frame clones alone and is incomplete. Seen here are around 400,000 clones, roughly 15% observed once, and the top ten hold 0.019%. This clone was counted only a few times. What it binds is unknown. Cell sorting via CD45RO/CCR7/CD25/CD127/CD95/CD27 was performed to obtain CD4+ naive, central memory, regulatory and stem cell-like memory cells. Purity above 95% was achieved in all sorted populations. CDR1 is GTSNPN, CDR2 SVGIG, per germline (reference sequence). V gave up 2 bases and J gave up 2 bases; unmatched junction bases: 4. The CDR3 is 14 residues long.

The sequencing sample was made of naive CD4+ T cells from blood. The TCR was taken from a woman in her late teens or twenties in good health. The V call is TRBV30, the J call TRBJ2-5; 8 nucleotides match TRBD2. Here the CDR3 DNA reads TGTGCCTGGAGTCCCGGGAGGGGGCAAGAGACCCAGTACTTC. Amino acids: CAWSPGRGQETQYF.